The clone carrying this T cell receptor beta chain was observed at least ten times. This CDR3 has 13 residues. Germline CDR1 SGHAT, CDR2 FQDESV (reference sequence). V lost 3 bases and J lost 8, with 11 bases in between. Described time point: newly diagnosed GD, antithyroid drugs for less than 3 months. PBMC RNA was the source of the TCR library. The sample comes from a study of regulatory T cells in long-lasting Graves disease. Arm-PCR of CDR3 regions and iRepertoire HTBI primers were the basis on which TCR beta libraries were built. TCRdb called the multiplex PCR reads again in MiXCR, with one record for every CDR3 protein. This sample has 380,000 or so distinct CDR3 sequences, with roughly 16% found just once. Separately, the same data were catalogued under a study of T cells in Graves' hyperthyroidism and ophthalmopathy.

The specimen comprised peripheral blood mononuclear cells (PBMCs), sampled at new diagnosis, from a patient treated with antithyroid drugs. This receptor was obtained from a young woman with Graves disease. The rearrangement uses TRBV11-1 and TRBJ2-1; D uncertain. This chain's CDR3 is CASSFRQGYEQFF. CDR3 nucleotide sequence: TGTGCCAGCAGCTTTCGACAAGGGTATGAGCAGTTCTTC. Supplemented by reference TRBV11-1 and TRBJ2-1, the full variable domain reads EAEVAQSPRYKITEKSQAVAFWCDPISGHATLYWYRQILGQGPELLVQFQDESVVDDSQLPKDRFSAERLKGVDSTLKIQPAELGDSAMYLCASSFRQGYEQFFGPGTRLTVL.